This T cell receptor beta chain came from a study of identical twins. Trimming left V 8 bases short and J 7 bases short, with 14 bases between. The CDR3 sequence is 12 residues long. CDR1 and CDR2 from the germline V gene are SGHDT and YYEEEE. Unique molecular identifiers were present on the cDNA, which also gained a universal primer site by template switching. One entry per CDR3 protein results from TCRdb running MiXCR on the 5' RACE reads. Seen here are some 660,000 distinct CDR3 sequences, over 8.5% observed once, and the top ten hold 0.75% to 1%. A further study also used this sample, focusing on yellow fever vaccine responses in identical twins.

This clonotype was obtained from a woman between 18 and 29 years old in good health. Sequencing was done on a sample of PBMCs. The rearrangement uses TRBV5-6 and TRBJ2-3; D call uncertain. The CDR3 DNA follows: TGTGCCAGGAGCCCCTCTACAAATACGCAGTATTTT. Amino acid sequence: CARSPSTNTQYF.